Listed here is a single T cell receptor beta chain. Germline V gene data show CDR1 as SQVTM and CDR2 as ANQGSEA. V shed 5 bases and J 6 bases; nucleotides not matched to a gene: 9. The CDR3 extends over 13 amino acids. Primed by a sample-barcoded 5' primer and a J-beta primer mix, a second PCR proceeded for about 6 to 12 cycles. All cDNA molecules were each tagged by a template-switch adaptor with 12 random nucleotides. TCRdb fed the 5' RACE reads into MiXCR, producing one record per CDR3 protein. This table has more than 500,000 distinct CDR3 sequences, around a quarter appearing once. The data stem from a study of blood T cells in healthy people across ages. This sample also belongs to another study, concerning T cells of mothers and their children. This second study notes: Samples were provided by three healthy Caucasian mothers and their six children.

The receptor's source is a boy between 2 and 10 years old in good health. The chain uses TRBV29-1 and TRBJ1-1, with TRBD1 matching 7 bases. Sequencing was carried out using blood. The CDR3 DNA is TGCAGCGTTCAGGGGGTTATGGTTCCTGAAGCTTTCTTT. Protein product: CSVQGVMVPEAFF.